This T cell receptor beta chain was identified during a study of T-cell reconstitution after alpha-beta-depleted transplantation in children. Germline values: CDR1 GTSNPN, CDR2 SVGIG (reference sequence). Trimming cost V 5 bases and J 10 bases, with 23 bases left between them. The CDR3 sequence is 15 residues long. Unique molecular identifiers were used to barcode this TCRbeta library. TCRdb recomputed calls from the PCR reads with MiXCR, one row per CDR3 protein. Of approximately 91,000 distinct CDR3 sequences listed, 7.5% to 9.5% are singletons. This sequence was found in a human donor who donated a stem cell graft to a child with congenital amegakaryocytic thrombocytopenia. V and J are TRBV30 and TRBJ1-4, with TRBD1 as a possible D gene (5 bases). The specimen comprised PBMCs from the stem cell graft donor, sampled from the stem cell graft. This CDR3 is CAWGQPAGYQGKLFF. CDR3 coding DNA: TGTGCCTGGGGTCAACCTGCGGGGTACCAGGGAAAACTGTTTTTT.